Sequencing of this T cell receptor beta chain was carried out in a study of T cells in placental villitis. Study findings and constraints: CMV-specific clones were more frequent in CMV cases than villitis of unknown etiology.

The immunoSEQ assay was v4. Generated by immunoSEQ multiplex PCR, the TCRdb table keeps only in-frame clones and is missing some. The data contain a few hundred clones, about 97% of them singletons. This clone was picked up one time. Its antigen is still unknown. The V gene lost 2 bases and the J gene lost 4 bases, with 3 bases spanning the gap. The CDR3 spans 12 residues. The receptor comes from a human donor in good health; the placental T cells may come from both mother and fetus. The rearrangement joins TRBV12-3 or TRBV12-4 to TRBJ1-3; D is ambiguous. Sequencing input: placental tissue containing maternal and fetal cells. CDR3 sequence: CASSLQGNTIYF. The CDR3 DNA is TGTGCCAGCAGTTTACAGGGAAACACCATATATTTT.